Following are 9 T cell receptor beta chains from one sample sequenced in a study of T cell changes during pregnancy in multiple sclerosis. Generated by immunoSEQ multiplex PCR, the TCRdb table keeps only in-frame clones and is missing some. The data show about 40,000 clones, approximately 93% seen once. This material consisted of CD8+ T cells from peripheral blood mononuclear cells, taken in the third trimester of pregnancy. These receptors all stem from a female donor with multiple sclerosis, enrolled in a pregnancy study.

Only one count was recorded for this clone. V usage is TRBV19 and J usage is TRBJ2-7; 8 positions agree with TRBD2. Germline V gene sequence: CDR1 LNHDA, CDR2 SQIVND (reference sequence). This CDR3 region has 15 residues. Trimming took 3 bases from V and 4 from J; bases not matched to a gene: 8. CDR3 coding DNA: TGTGCCAGTAGTATTTCGAGCGGGGGCCTTTACGAGCAGTACTTC. Its translation: CASSISSGGLYEQYF.

The chain joins TRBV5-8 to TRBJ2-5; D is perhaps TRBD2 (5 bases). The CDR3 totals 15 residues. Germline V gene sequence: CDR1 SGHTS, CDR2 YDEGEE. Deletions cut 3 bases from V and 3 bases from J, with 15 bases between. The CDR3 spells CASSSSGWAKETQYF. The CDR3 bases are TGTGCCAGCAGCTCGTCGGGGTGGGCCAAAGAGACCCAGTACTTC.

The chain has TRBV19 and TRBJ1-4; D remains ambiguous. Trimming shortened V by 5 bases and J by 7 bases, and 14 bases separated the two germline ends. Germline V gene data show CDR1 as LNHDA and CDR2 as SQIVND (reference sequence). The CDR3 spans 14 residues. CDR3 loop: CASSSVPGGEKLFF. The CDR3 region has the DNA TGTGCCAGTAGTTCGGTCCCCGGTGGTGAAAAACTGTTTTTT.

The rearrangement joins TRBV6-1 to TRBJ2-3; 9 positions match TRBD2. This CDR3 has 19 amino acids. Germline lookup yields CDR1 MNHNS and CDR2 SASEGT. V was clipped by 0 bases and J by 3 bases; unmatched bases: 13. The CDR3 DNA is TGTGCCAGCAGTGAAGCGGGGTTTTTGGGCGGGGGGGGGACAGATACGCAGTATTTT. Its translation is CASSEAGFLGGGGTDTQYF.

The V gene is TRBV13, the J gene TRBJ2-7; the match to TRBD1 covers 8 bases. In germline, CDR1 is PRHDT, CDR2 FYEKMQ (reference sequence). This CDR3 has 14 amino acids. The junction had 4 bases not matched to a gene; V was cut back by 3 bases and J by 3 bases. The CDR3 nucleotides read TGTGCCAGCAGCTTGGGACAGGAATACTACGAGCAGTACTTC. This encodes CASSLGQEYYEQYF.

This clone was counted once. This sequence joins TRBV9 and TRBJ2-3; 9 bases are shared with TRBD2. The CDR3 extends over 16 amino acids. V shed 0 bases, J shed 1 base, and the junction held 3 bases outside the gene matches. Germline loops: CDR1 SGDLS, CDR2 YYNGEE. The DNA of the CDR3 is TGTGCCAGCAGCGTAGTTCCTAGCGGGGGCACAGATACGCAGTATTTT. Amino acid sequence: CASSVVPSGGTDTQYF.

The chain couples TRBV11-2 to TRBJ1-1, with D uncertain. Trimming cost V 4 bases and J 6 bases, with 3 bases left between them. In germline, CDR1 is SGHAT, CDR2 FQNNGV. The CDR3 extends over 10 amino acids. For the CDR3, the DNA is TGTGCCAGCAGCTCCTCTGAAGCTTTCTTT. Translation gives CASSSSEAFF.

This clone has just a few counts. This sequence joins TRBV6-5 and TRBJ1-6, with TRBD1 as a possible D gene (6 bases). Germline CDR1 and CDR2: MNHEY and SVGAGI. Trimming took off 2 bases at V and 15 bases at J, with 20 bases between the two ends. The CDR3 consists of 15 residues. DNA for the CDR3: TGTGCCAGCAGTTACCGGGACACCGAGGTCCGGTACCTCCACTTT. Amino acid sequence: CASSYRDTEVRYLHF.

The chain carries TRBV6-1 and TRBJ1-1, with a tentative D call TRBD1 (6 bases). The CDR3 has 15 amino acids. In germline, CDR1 is MNHNS, CDR2 SASEGT. V lost 6 bases, J lost 5 bases, and 19 bases lay in between. The CDR3 DNA is TGTGCCAGCAGCCAGGGGCGCGAGTGGTATACTGAAGCTTTCTTT. It encodes CASSQGREWYTEAFF.